A selection of T cell receptor beta chains follows, all from one sample in a study of chemoradiotherapy in HPV16-positive cancers. Using immunoSEQ multiplex PCR, the repertoire was profiled, and TCRdb retains in-frame clones only, with some absent. The sample has 2,500 to 3,500 clones, 85% seen once; the top ten hold 10% to 14%. This material consisted of blood, taken from a patient who underwent chemoradiotherapy. The origin of the receptors is a human donor with HPV-associated anogenital cancer. The CDR3 runs from the conserved cysteine through the conserved F or W. Fields, in order: V gene, J gene, D gene, clone size, CDR3 DNA, CDR3 protein. A D gene is named only where the DNA matches it firmly. Not all rows give a size; the values are once, few, many and, for expanded clones, a class.

>TRBV5-1|TRBJ2-2|NA|NA
TGCGCCAGCAGCGGCGGACTCGGGAACACCGGGGAGCTGTTTTTT
CASSGGLGNTGELFF
>TRBV6-1|TRBJ2-1|TRBD1|NA
TGTGCCAGCAGTGTGGGGACAGGGCCACGGGGGGAGCAGTTCTTC
CASSVGTGPRGEQFF
>TRBV18|TRBJ2-1|NA|NA
TGTGCCAGCTCAACACTAGGCTACAATGAGCAGTTCTTC
CASSTLGYNEQFF
>TRBV2|TRBJ2-5|TRBD1|once
TGTGCCAGCAGTAGGGACAGGGTGGAGACCCAGTACTTC
CASSRDRVETQYF
>TRBV4-3|TRBJ2-2|NA|NA
TGCGCCAGCAGCCAAAACAGGGTCCCCGGGGAGCTGTTTTTT
CASSQNRVPGELFF
>TRBV7-9|TRBJ2-3|TRBD2|NA
TGTGCCAGCAGCTCCCGGACTAGCGGGGGCACAGATACGCAGTATTTT
CASSSRTSGGTDTQYF
>TRBV7-8|TRBJ1-3|TRBD1|NA
TGTGCCAGCAGCCACAGGGGCTCTGGAAACACCATATATTTT
CASSHRGSGNTIYF
>TRBV4-1|TRBJ2-1|NA|once
TGCGCCAGCAGCCAAGGACCCCTCGGCACCTACAATGAGCAGTTCTTC
CASSQGPLGTYNEQFF
>TRBV10-3|TRBJ1-3|NA|NA
TGTGCCATCAGTGACCCCCCCCGCACCGGAAACACCATATATTTT
CAISDPPRTGNTIYF
>TRBV14|TRBJ2-5|NA|NA
TGTGCCAGCAGCCCCCCGAGGGGGTGGGGAGGAGAGACCCAGTACTTC
CASSPPRGWGGETQYF